What follows are 21 T cell receptor beta chains derived from one specimen sequenced in a study of T cells after yellow fever vaccination (dated by TCRdb to the late 2010s). Library preparation used 5' RACE. Reads for this sample came from an Illumina NovaSeq 6000. TCRdb reprocessed the public reads (quality trimming at Q25 with fastp, clone calling with MiXCR) and kept in-frame beta chains. Each CDR3 protein appears once, grouped with its most common genes and DNA. This sample is represented by a few hundred thousand distinct CDR3 sequences; approximately 3.3% of them were singletons. The ten largest clones represent 3.2% of the sample. What the treatment or condition label conveys for this sample: live attenuated yellow fever vaccine strain. The sample was CD4+ T cells sorted from PBMCs, taken 10 days after the yellow fever booster vaccination. The receptors shown here come from a man between 18 and 35 years old who received the YFV17D yellow fever vaccine.

The rearrangement links TRBV6-5 to TRBJ1-3, with a tentative D call TRBD1 (6 bases). The CDR3 has 17 amino acids. V dropped 5 bases and J dropped 4 bases, with 21 bases sitting between them. Germline CDR1 is MNHEY and CDR2 is SVGAGI. CDR3 protein: CASSRGAPDKLGNTIYF. In DNA, the CDR3 is TGTGCCAGCAGTCGGGGGGCACCGGATAAACTCGGAAACACCATATATTTT.

The V gene is TRBV6-5, the J gene TRBJ2-2; 7 bases agree with TRBD1. CDR3 size: 15 residues. The junction had 4 bases not matched to a gene; V was cut back by 2 bases and J by 4 bases. The V gene's germline CDR1 is MNHEY and CDR2 SVGAGI. For the CDR3, the DNA is TGTGCCAGCAGTTACCAGACAGGGTCCACCGGGGAGCTGTTTTTT. Its protein product is CASSYQTGSTGELFF.

The chain is built from TRBV6-2 or TRBV6-3 and TRBJ2-5; perhaps TRBD2 as D (6 bases). The CDR3 is made up of 13 amino acids. The germline V gene encodes CDR1 MNHEY and CDR2 SVGEGT. V was trimmed by 5 bases and J by 0 bases, leaving 7 bases between them. The CDR3 is CASSAGHQETQYF. CDR3 in DNA: TGTGCCAGCAGTGCGGGACACCAAGAGACCCAGTACTTC.

In this sample, this clonotype turned up a few times. This chain uses TRBV7-3 with TRBJ2-3, with D tentatively TRBD2 (7 bases). The CDR3 consists of 16 residues. With 2 bases removed from V and 2 bases from J, the gap between germline ends came to 14 bases. CDR1 and CDR2 from the germline V gene are SGHTA and FQGTGA. The CDR3 loop is CASSLSGGGPTDTQYF. CDR3 in DNA: TGTGCCAGCAGCTTATCCGGCGGGGGCCCCACAGATACGCAGTATTTT.

This clonotype was seen many times. The V call is TRBV5-1, the J call TRBJ1-4; D may be TRBD1 (5 bases). The germline V gene encodes CDR1 SGHRS and CDR2 YFSETQ. This CDR3 spans 15 amino acids. Trimming took off 4 bases at V and 10 bases at J, with 20 bases between the two ends. In DNA, the CDR3 is TGCGCCAGCAGCATCGACAGTAACATGATGGGAAAACTGTTTTTT. Translation gives CASSIDSNMMGKLFF. The full variable domain, rest sourced from reference TRBV5-1 and TRBJ1-4, is KAGVTQTPRYLIKTRGQQVTLSCSPISGHRSVSWYQQTPGQGLQFLFEYFSETQRNKGNFPGRFSGRQFSNSRSEMNVSTLELGDSALYLCASSIDSNMMGKLFFGSGTQLSVL.

This chain links TRBV20-1 with TRBJ1-2; D is uncertain. V was pared by 1 base and J by 5 bases, with 11 bases between. There are 13 residues in the CDR3. Per the germline V gene, CDR1 is DFQATT and CDR2 is SNEGSKA (reference sequence). CDR3 bases: TGCAGTGCTAGAGCGGACTGGGGATATGGCTACACCTTC. It is translated as CSARADWGYGYTF.

V and J are TRBV27 and TRBJ2-3; the match to TRBD2 covers 10 bases. The CDR3 spans 13 residues. The J segment lost 3 bases and the V segment lost 7 bases, leaving 1 base of the junction unmatched. Germline values: CDR1 MNHEY, CDR2 SMNVEV (reference sequence). The DNA of the CDR3 is TGTGCCAGCAAACTAGCGGGGACAGATACGCAGTATTTT. This encodes CASKLAGTDTQYF.

This clonotype occurred many times. The rearrangement links TRBV5-1 to TRBJ2-3; 9 bases map to TRBD2. CDR1 is SGHRS and CDR2 is YFSETQ in the germline V gene. The J segment lost 2 bases and the V segment lost 7 bases, leaving 8 bases of the junction unmatched. This CDR3 is built from 15 residues. DNA of the CDR3: TGCGCCAGCGGGAAGCGGGGGGATATCACAGATACGCAGTATTTT. Its translation: CASGKRGDITDTQYF.

Many counts were recorded for this clonotype. It is unclear where the CDR3 begins or ends on the DNA, so no DNA is shown, and the CDR3 is as TCRdb lists it. The V and J genes are TRBV12-3 or TRBV12-4 and TRBJ2-5; the listed D gene, TRBD2, was not tested against the DNA. The CDR3 sequence runs 12 residues, both termini included. The CDR3 loop reads CASSLVGAGALF.

In this sample, this clonotype turned up many times. V gene TRBV9 combines with J gene TRBJ1-5; 7 positions match TRBD1. The V and J ends lost 4 bases and 1 base, in that order; junction bases with no gene match: 2. The CDR3 is 14 amino acids. Germline assignment: CDR1 SGDLS and CDR2 YYNGEE. The CDR3 region is CASSSGQSNQPQHF. The CDR3 coding sequence is TGTGCCAGCAGCTCGGGACAGAGCAATCAGCCCCAGCATTTT.

The DNA of the CDR3 is TGTGCCAGCAGTCGCCGTGCTGGGTTAAATGAAAAACTGTTTTTT. It encodes CASSRRAGLNEKLFF. The V gene is TRBV27, the J gene TRBJ1-4, with D unclear. Looked up from germline, CDR1 is MNHEY and CDR2 is SMNVEV (reference sequence). Trimming took 5 bases from V and 5 from J, leaving 15 bases between them. CDR3 length: 15 residues.

This clonotype was found a few times. The V and J genes are TRBV7-2 and TRBJ2-7; D unresolved. Trimming stripped 1 base from V and 0 bases from J, with 10 bases between. The CDR3 spans 15 residues. Germline CDR1 is SGHTA and CDR2 is FQGNSA. The CDR3 DNA reads TGTGCCAGCAGCTTAGGTGGTGGGATCTCCTACGAGCAGTACGTC. Translation: CASSLGGGISYEQYV.

CDR3 DNA: TGTGCCAGCAGCTTAACCAGGGACAGGGCGAATGAGCAGTTCTTC. This codes for CASSLTRDRANEQFF. This rearrangement joins TRBV7-3 to TRBJ2-1, with 9 bases identical to TRBD1. Germline loops: CDR1 SGHTA, CDR2 FQGTGA. The J segment lost 7 bases and the V segment lost 0 bases, leaving 4 bases of the junction unmatched. CDR3 length: 15 amino acids.

In its sample, this clonotype was seen a few times. The V and J genes are TRBV7-7 and TRBJ2-2; D not resolved. V lost 3 bases to trimming and J lost 0 bases, with 11 bases between them. Germline V gene data show CDR1 as SSHAT and CDR2 as FNYEAQ (reference sequence). The CDR3 has 16 amino acids. The CDR3 protein is CASSLFHQANTGELFF. For the CDR3, the DNA is TGTGCCAGCAGCTTGTTCCATCAGGCGAACACCGGGGAGCTGTTTTTT.

CDR3 coding DNA: TGCGCCAGCAGTCGGCGGGCCGACGGGGAGCTGTTTTTT. Its translation is CASSRRADGELFF. The rearrangement joins TRBV10-2 to TRBJ2-2; TRBD2 is a possible D gene (5 bases). V was trimmed by 5 bases and J by 7 bases, leaving 11 bases between them. Germline CDR1 reads WSHSY; CDR2 reads SAAADI. The CDR3 totals 13 residues.

This chain links TRBV5-1 with TRBJ1-2; D is possibly TRBD1 (5 bases). With 0 bases removed from V and 4 bases from J, the gap between germline ends came to 13 bases. The length of the CDR3 is 15 residues. Per germline, CDR1 SGHRS and CDR2 YFSETQ. The CDR3 loop is CASSLAGAGSYGYTF. DNA for the CDR3: TGCGCCAGCAGCTTGGCCGGGGCAGGAAGCTATGGCTACACCTTC.

The genes are TRBV6-2 or TRBV6-3 and TRBJ2-2; no definite D call. In germline, CDR1 is MNHEY, CDR2 SVGEGT. The CDR3 spans 14 residues. The V end lost 5 bases, the J end lost 8 bases, and 15 bases lay between the germline ends. Written as DNA, the CDR3 is TGTGCCAGCAGTGCCGAGCTAATCCCTGGGGAGCTGTTTTTT. Translating it yields CASSAELIPGELFF.

This clonotype was observed many times. V and J are TRBV12-3 or TRBV12-4 and TRBJ1-2; possibly TRBD1 for D (5 bases). This CDR3 comprises 13 residues. Trimming cost V 3 bases and J 8 bases, with 13 bases left between them. CDR3 region: CASSLQGALGYTF. The DNA of the CDR3 is TGTGCCAGCAGTTTGCAAGGGGCCCTGGGCTACACCTTC.

This clonotype was observed many times. The chain uses TRBV11-2 and TRBJ1-4; no firm D call. CDR1 and CDR2 from the germline V gene are SGHAT and FQNNGV. This CDR3 region has 13 residues. V was trimmed by 3 bases and J by 14 bases, leaving 16 bases between them. In nucleotides, the CDR3 is TGTGCCAGCAGCTTCGGGCCTCAGAATCTCCTGTTTTTT. Its protein is CASSFGPQNLLFF.

There are many counts of this clonotype. The rearrangement links TRBV5-1 to TRBJ2-7; D gene uncertain. The V and J ends lost 0 bases and 4 bases respectively, with 14 bases between them. This CDR3 has 15 residues. Per germline, CDR1 SGHRS and CDR2 YFSETQ. CDR3 in amino acids: CASSLVPGLAYEQYF. CDR3 nucleotides: TGCGCCAGCAGCTTGGTTCCAGGATTGGCGTACGAGCAGTACTTC.

This clonotype was counted only a few times. The chain carries TRBV19 and TRBJ2-2; D is possibly TRBD1 (6 bases). The V and J ends lost 10 bases and 5 bases respectively, with 14 bases between them. This CDR3 contains 13 residues. The germline gives CDR1 LNHDA, CDR2 SQIVND (reference sequence). CDR3 nucleotide sequence: TGTGCCATACCCGGGACAAATACCGGGGAGCTGTTTTTT. Protein product: CAIPGTNTGELFF.